These 3 T cell receptor beta chains share one sample of origin, sequenced in a study of STAT5B mutations in CD4+ large granular lymphocyte leukemia. Sequencing was performed with immunoSEQ multiplex PCR; in TCRdb, only in-frame clones are kept and a portion is missing. The sample includes 37,000 or so clones, roughly 81% of them seen just once. The material sequenced was CD4+ T cells from blood buffy coats. The receptors here all came from a human donor in good health.

The genes are TRBV27 and TRBJ2-7, with 13 bases lining up with TRBD2. The CDR3 runs 17 residues. In germline, CDR1 is MNHEY, CDR2 SMNVEV (reference sequence). The V and J ends lost 5 bases and 4 bases, in that order; junction bases with no gene match: 11. CDR3 sequence (DNA): TGTGCCAGCAGTCCGACTAGCGGGGGGCCCGGAGGATACGAGCAGTACTTC. This encodes CASSPTSGGPGGYEQYF.

The genes are TRBV25-1 and TRBJ2-1; 11 bases align to TRBD2. The CDR3 is 14 residues long. The V and J ends lost 6 bases and 4 bases, in that order; junction bases with no gene match: 2. Germline V gene sequence: CDR1 MGHDK, CDR2 SYGVNS. The DNA of the CDR3 is TGTGCCAGCAGGGGACTAGCGGCGTACAATGAGCAGTTCTTC. Amino acid sequence: CASRGLAAYNEQFF. Full variable domain (rest looked up from reference TRBV25-1 and TRBJ2-1): EADIYQTPRYLVIGTGKKITLECSQTMGHDKMYWYQQDPGMELHLIHYSYGVNSTEKGDLSSESTVSRIRTEHFPLTLESARPSHTSQYLCASRGLAAYNEQFFGPGTRLTVL.

The J gene is TRBJ1-2, the V gene TRBV18, with D perhaps matching TRBD1 (6 bases). Germline CDR1 and CDR2: KGHSH and LQKENI. Trimming stripped 4 bases from V and 2 bases from J, with 8 bases between. This CDR3 has 13 amino acids. CDR3 coding DNA: TGTGCCAGCTCACGGGGGGGCAACTATGGCTACACCTTC. Protein sequence: CASSRGGNYGYTF.